These 15 T cell receptor beta chains were all obtained from the same sample, sequenced in a study of T cell repertoires in aging, cancer and after chemotherapy. TCR beta rearrangements were amplified from peripheral blood genomic DNA. Multiplex touch-down PCR with TRB-A/B primers amplified rearranged V-D-J TRB sequences. TCRdb ran MiXCR on the multiplex PCR reads and lists one entry per CDR3 protein. This sample has about 12,000 distinct CDR3 sequences, with 31% found just once. Sequences were obtained from blood. The receptors derive from a human donor in good health. The donor label of this sample is uncertain.

The chain combines TRBV12-3 or TRBV12-4 with TRBJ2-3; D not resolved. Deletions cut 6 bases from V and 6 bases from J, with 13 bases between. This CDR3 has 13 residues. This CDR3 reads CASRTAGPDTQYF. The CDR3 coding sequence is TGTGCCAGCAGAACGGCAGGCCCCGATACGCAGTATTTT.

CDR3 DNA: TGTGCCAGCAGTATGACAGGCCCCAGAGAAGCTTTCTTT. Protein sequence: CASSMTGPREAFF. V and J are TRBV12-3 or TRBV12-4 and TRBJ1-1, with D maybe TRBD1 (6 bases). V dropped 5 bases and J dropped 8 bases, with 15 bases sitting between them. The CDR3 is 13 amino acids.

This rearrangement joins TRBV7-9 to TRBJ1-4; D may be TRBD1 (6 bases). The V gene lost 8 bases and the J gene lost 2 bases, with 15 bases spanning the gap. The length of the CDR3 is 15 residues. In germline, CDR1 is SEHNR, CDR2 FQNEAQ (reference sequence). DNA of the CDR3: TGTGCCAGCCAGAGCGGGAGGGGGACTAATGAAAAACTGTTTTTT. Translated: CASQSGRGTNEKLFF.

This rearrangement joins TRBV13 to TRBJ2-7, with D unresolved. Per the germline V gene, CDR1 is PRHDT and CDR2 is FYEKMQ (reference sequence). The CDR3 spans 16 residues. Deletions cut 5 bases from V and 2 bases from J, with 19 bases between. The CDR3 region is CASSPGRGAGTYEQYF. CDR3 DNA: TGTGCCAGCAGCCCAGGAAGAGGAGCAGGTACCTACGAGCAGTACTTC. Variable domain in full (rest from reference TRBV13 and TRBJ2-7): AAGVIQSPRHLIKEKRETATLKCYPIPRHDTVYWYQQGPGQDPQFLISFYEKMQSDKGSIPDRFSAQQFSDYHSELNMSSLELGDSALYFCASSPGRGAGTYEQYFGPGTRLTVT.

This clonotype has a handful of counts. The V and J genes are TRBV6-5 and TRBJ2-1; D uncertain. CDR1 and CDR2 (germline): MNHEY, SVGAGI. V lost 8 bases and J 3 bases, leaving 14 bases between the germline ends. This CDR3 contains 14 residues. The CDR3 DNA sequence: TGTGCCAGCCGGACGGAGCACGACTACAATGAGCAGTTCTTC. Translated, it gives CASRTEHDYNEQFF.

The rearrangement joins TRBV27 to TRBJ1-1; D gene unclear. This CDR3 is 12 amino acids long. Trimming stripped 10 bases from V and 2 bases from J, with 11 bases between. Germline loops: CDR1 MNHEY, CDR2 SMNVEV (reference sequence). The CDR3 sequence is CATVTVNTEAFF. The CDR3 nucleotides are TGTGCCACCGTGACGGTCAACACTGAAGCTTTCTTT.

About this clonotype itself: Relative to the germline gene, one junction end is altered; a read error may explain this. The rearrangement joins TRBV12-3 or TRBV12-4 to TRBJ2-4, with TRBD1 as a possible D gene (5 bases). The CDR3 is 17 amino acids. DNA for the CDR3: TGTTCCAGCAGTTTAATCTCCCCTAGGACAATCATGCACATTCAGTACTTC. It encodes CSSSLISPRTIMHIQYF.

This clonotype is judged medium-sized. The chain joins TRBV6-1 to TRBJ2-6; D gene uncertain. The germline CDR1 and CDR2 sequences are MNHNS and SASEGT. The V and J ends lost 7 bases and 0 bases respectively, with 7 bases between them. This CDR3 is built from 14 residues. CDR3 in DNA: TGTGCCAGCACGGTGAGCTCTGGGGCCAACGTCCTGACTTTC. Amino acids: CASTVSSGANVLTF.

Points on this clonotype: Germline is not matched at one junction end, which may reflect a read error. This sequence joins TRBV6-5 and TRBJ2-5; tentative D call: TRBD1 (6 bases). The CDR3 contains 16 residues. The germline V gene has CDR1 MNHEY and CDR2 SVGAGI. The CDR3 loop reads CAISEFRGPSQETQYF. CDR3 coding DNA: TGTGCCATCAGTGAGTTCAGGGGCCCAAGCCAAGAGACCCAGTACTTC.

V is TRBV7-4 and J is TRBJ2-3; D call uncertain. Germline assignment: CDR1 SGHVT and CDR2 SQSDAQ. V was trimmed by 1 base and J by 6 bases, leaving 11 bases between them. The CDR3 has 14 amino acids. CDR3 sequence (DNA): TGTGCCAGCAGCTTAGTGGAGAGTTCTGATACGCAGTATTTT. Its protein is CASSLVESSDTQYF.

This clonotype has more than one count but fewer than ten. The chain joins TRBV6-1 to TRBJ2-5; D is ambiguous. The germline V and J ends were trimmed by 7 bases and 5 bases, with 11 bases remaining between them. Germline V CDR1 and CDR2: MNHNS, SASEGT. CDR3 length: 12 amino acids. CDR3 nucleotides: TGTGCCAGCACTTGGGCTGGGGAGACCCAGTACTTC. This codes for CASTWAGETQYF.

The chain has TRBV12-3 or TRBV12-4 and TRBJ2-5; 11 nucleotides align to TRBD2. V was clipped by 6 bases and J by 2 bases; unmatched bases: 5. CDR3 length: 15 amino acids. As DNA, the CDR3 is TGTGCCAGCAGGACCCTAGCGGGGGGACAAGAGACCCAGTACTTC. Translated, it gives CASRTLAGGQETQYF.

The chain is built from TRBV6-5 and TRBJ1-5; D possibly corresponds to TRBD1 (5 bases). V lost 6 bases and J lost 6, with 21 bases in between. This CDR3 spans 16 amino acids. Germline V CDR1 and CDR2: MNHEY, SVGAGI. The CDR3 loop is CASSQKGRSEGQPQHF. As DNA, the CDR3 is TGTGCCAGCAGCCAAAAGGGACGCAGCGAGGGTCAGCCCCAGCATTTT.

Remarks on this clonotype: A read error is possible here, since a much larger clone lies one base away. The DNA of the CDR3 is TGCAGCGTTGAAGTCAGGGAAAATCAGTCCCAGCATTTT. It translates to CSVEVRENQSQHF. The chain carries TRBV29-1 and TRBJ1-5; D possibly corresponds to TRBD1 (5 bases). This CDR3 comprises 13 residues. Germline V CDR1 and CDR2: SQVTM, ANQGSEA. The entire variable domain, with the rest obtained from reference TRBV29-1 and TRBJ1-5, is as follows: SAVISQKPSRDICQRGTSLTIQCQVDSQVTMMFWYRQQPGQSLTLIATANQGSEATYESGFVIDKFPISRPNLTFSTLTVSNMSPEDSSIYLCSVEVRENQSQHFGDGTRLSIL.

This clonotype was picked up a small number of times. V gene TRBV6-1 combines with J gene TRBJ2-5; 9 positions match TRBD1. The CDR3 length is 15 residues. V was pared by 2 bases and J by 4 bases, with 5 bases of the junction left unmatched. Looked up from germline, CDR1 is MNHNS and CDR2 is SASEGT. This chain's CDR3 is CASSEWTGEGETQYF. The CDR3 DNA reads as TGTGCCAGCAGTGAATGGACAGGGGAGGGAGAGACCCAGTACTTC.